The T cell receptor (beta chain) described here comes from a study of molecular identifiers for immune sequencing clone quantification. This clonotype was picked up many times. One entry per CDR3 protein, called by TCRdb with MiXCR from the PCR reads. The sample consists of 50,000 to 65,000 distinct CDR3 sequences, almost 25% of them appearing once. Germline CDR1 and CDR2: MNHEY and SVGAGI. The CDR3 is 15 amino acids. V lost 0 bases and J lost 1, with 7 bases in between. V usage is TRBV6-5 and J usage is TRBJ1-3; D is ambiguous. Sequenced input: naive CD8+ T cells from blood, with Jurkat cell RNA spiked in. Subset here: FACS-sorted CD8+CD4-CCR7+CD45RA+ naive T cells. The TCR sequence derives from a human donor in good health. Some libraries in this study had Jurkat cell RNA spiked in. The CDR3 bases are TGTGCCAGCAGTTACTCGACCAGGTCTGGAAACACCATATATTTT. Translating gives CASSYSTRSGNTIYF.